This TCR beta chain originates from a study of glioma-infiltrating T cells. The study's findings and limits: Only very few CDR3 sequences appeared in both tissue and blood. Gliomas, especially low-grade, showed above-expected tissue-blood divergence; non-neoplastic patients showed below.

This clonotype was seen a handful of times. Its cognate antigen is unknown. There are 14 residues in the CDR3. Germline-derived CDR1 and CDR2 are SQVTM and ANQGSEA. The ends were cut back, 6 bases at V and 1 base at J, with 15 bases in the middle. Using RNA template, CDR3s of TCR alpha and beta were amplified with iRepertoire arm-PCR. Input was roughly 85-400 ng of tissue mRNA or PBMC total RNA. One entry per CDR3 protein, called by TCRdb with MiXCR from the multiplex PCR reads. Of over 3,000 distinct CDR3 sequences in the sample, about 40% were seen once. The sample taken for sequencing was glioma tissue, nonneoplastic brain tissue, or PBMCs (not recorded which). This sequence was found in a human donor with low-grade glioma or glioblastoma, undergoing nonglioma brain surgery, or in good health (not recorded which). V and J are TRBV29-1 and TRBJ1-1; the D gene is possibly TRBD1 (5 bases). The CDR3 bases are TGCAGCGTCCGTGGTGGGACTACGAACACTGAAGCTTTCTTT. Its protein product is CSVRGGTTNTEAFF.